The 12 T cell receptor beta chains below come from one sample, sequenced in a study of blood T cell repertoires in COVID-19. Sequencing used immunoSEQ multiplex PCR; TCRdb keeps in-frame clones, though not all of them. In the table there are around 77,000 clones, about 81% of which are singletons. The sample comprised peripheral blood. These receptors were collected from a human donor in a cohort sampled during active COVID-19.

The chain links TRBV27 to TRBJ2-7; 7 bases agree with TRBD1. This CDR3 has 14 residues. V was clipped by 10 bases and J by 0 bases; unmatched bases: 9. Germline V lookup: CDR1 MNHEY, CDR2 SMNVEV (reference sequence). For the CDR3, the DNA is TGTGCCACCAGGTTGACAGGGTACTCCTACGAGCAGTACTTC. Its translation: CATRLTGYSYEQYF.

The V and J genes are TRBV7-9 and TRBJ1-2, with 9 bases lining up with TRBD1. This CDR3 has 15 residues. Germline V gives CDR1 SEHNR, CDR2 FQNEAQ (reference sequence). The J segment lost 8 bases and the V segment lost 6 bases, leaving 13 bases of the junction unmatched. The CDR3 loop is CASRDPGQGADGYTF. CDR3 coding DNA: TGTGCCAGCAGAGATCCGGGACAGGGTGCCGACGGCTACACCTTC.

This rearrangement joins TRBV6-6 to TRBJ2-3; 12 nucleotides match TRBD2. J lost 8 bases, V lost 5 bases, and 8 bases had no gene match. The CDR3 runs to 15 residues. Germline V CDR1 and CDR2: MNHNY, SVGAGI (reference sequence). CDR3 region: CASSNPSGGASTQYF. The CDR3 coding sequence is TGTGCCAGCAGTAATCCTAGCGGGGGGGCCTCTACGCAGTATTTT.

The V call is TRBV5-5, the J call TRBJ1-2; D unresolved. The CDR3 runs 15 residues. The germline V gene has CDR1 SGHKS and CDR2 YYEKEE (reference sequence). Trimming stripped 0 bases from V and 8 bases from J, with 17 bases between. The CDR3 DNA sequence: TGTGCCAGCAGCTTGGTCGCGGGATCCTCACGAGGCTACACCTTC. The encoded protein is CASSLVAGSSRGYTF.

This chain joins TRBV19 and TRBJ2-1; D is possibly TRBD2 (5 bases). Germline CDR1 reads LNHDA; CDR2 reads SQIVND (reference sequence). The length of the CDR3 is 15 residues. V was cut by 3 bases and J by 1 base, with 10 bases left in between. CDR3 nucleotide sequence: TGTGCCAGTAGTATCCCGGGGATATCCTACAATGAGCAGTTCTTC. It is translated as CASSIPGISYNEQFF.

The chain is built from TRBV5-1 and TRBJ2-7; 9 bases align to TRBD1. CDR1 is SGHRS and CDR2 is YFSETQ in the germline V gene. The CDR3 extends over 15 amino acids. V was clipped by 4 bases and J by 3 bases; unmatched bases: 8. The chain's CDR3 is CASSATRDRDYEQYF. The CDR3 DNA sequence: TGCGCCAGCAGCGCGACCCGGGACAGGGACTACGAGCAGTACTTC.

The chain couples TRBV2 to TRBJ2-7, with TRBD2 matching over 11 bases. Germline trimming cut 1 base from V and 3 bases from J; bases unmatched to any gene: 8. CDR3 length: 17 amino acids. Germline CDR1 reads SNHLY; CDR2 reads FYNNEI. The CDR3 DNA is TGTGCCAGCAGTGAAGACCGGCTAGCGGGGGGCAACTACGAGCAGTACTTC. Amino acids: CASSEDRLAGGNYEQYF.

The chain employs TRBV14 and TRBJ2-3; weak D call: TRBD2 (6 bases). CDR1 and CDR2 (germline): SGHDN, FVKESK. V lost 2 bases to trimming and J lost 0 bases, with 15 bases between them. This CDR3 contains 17 residues. CDR3 in amino acids: CASSQWGVSPSTDTQYF. The CDR3 DNA is TGTGCCAGCAGCCAATGGGGGGTAAGCCCTAGCACAGATACGCAGTATTTT.

This clone was seen only a few times. This chain uses TRBV4-1 with TRBJ2-7, with 12 bases that match TRBD2. Germline-derived CDR1 and CDR2 are MGHRA and YSYEKL. V gave up 4 bases and J gave up 2 bases; unmatched junction bases: 6. CDR3 length: 16 residues. The CDR3 region is CASSPYTSGGPYEQYF. DNA for the CDR3: TGCGCCAGCAGCCCGTATACTAGCGGGGGGCCCTACGAGCAGTACTTC.

This clone was recorded only once. The genes are TRBV5-1 and TRBJ1-1, with 10 bases fitting TRBD1. V lost 4 bases, J lost 7 bases, and 7 bases stayed unmatched. In germline, CDR1 is SGHRS, CDR2 YFSETQ. This CDR3 contains 14 residues. The CDR3 here is CASSRGQGFGEAFF. In DNA form, the CDR3 reads TGCGCCAGCAGCAGGGGACAGGGGTTTGGTGAAGCTTTCTTT.

The genes are TRBV12-5 and TRBJ2-2; TRBD1 matches at 7 bases. Germline CDR1 and CDR2: LGHNT and FRNRAP. This CDR3 has 13 amino acids. The V gene end was trimmed by 8 bases and the J gene end by 5 bases; junction bases not matched to a gene: 5. DNA of the CDR3: TGTGCTAGTCGACAGGGCGGGACCGGGGAGCTGTTTTTT. The encoded protein is CASRQGGTGELFF.

The gene calls are TRBV2 and TRBJ1-5, with D possibly being TRBD1 (5 bases). Germline V gene lookup returns CDR1 SNHLY and CDR2 FYNNEI. With 7 bases removed from V and 6 bases from J, the gap between germline ends came to 13 bases. The CDR3 spans 13 residues. The CDR3 loop reads CASMAGPGQPQHF. Here the CDR3 DNA reads TGTGCCAGCATGGCAGGGCCCGGTCAGCCCCAGCATTTT.